This T cell receptor beta chain came from a study of cytomegalovirus exposure and HLA in healthy donors. Study results and caveats: In presence/absence analyses, roughly uniform sequencing depth across donors was assumed. Looking again later, the authors saw that most CMV-associated TCR beta chains seemed HLA-restricted. Several of the most significant clusters appeared, in a later analysis, to be linked to common viral pathogens.

A note on this clone: Its antigen is as yet unknown.

60 Vbeta and 13 Jbeta primers were used in PCR. Per the study methods: Some 12 million shared chains were among the approximately 82 million unique TCR beta chains that a later analysis counted. TCRdb keeps only in-frame clones here, not all; method: immunoSEQ multiplex PCR. Clonal size and the V and J genes are those of that table, whereas D and trimming came from the DNA. The table has some 120,000 clones, approximately 82% seen once. The CDR3 loop spans 16 amino acids. Germline V gene lookup returns CDR1 SEHNR and CDR2 FQNEAQ (reference sequence). V trimming: 3 bases; J trimming: 4 bases; junction bases outside the gene matches: 4.

The sample taken for sequencing was PBMCs. This chain joins TRBV7-9 and TRBJ2-5, with TRBD2 matching over 14 bases. This receptor was obtained from a woman between 18 and 30 years old in good health and CMV-seropositive. The CDR3 region has the DNA TGTGCCAGCAGCTTGGACGGACTAGCGGGGGGAGAGACCCAGTACTTC. Its translation is CASSLDGLAGGETQYF. Together with reference TRBV7-9 and TRBJ2-5, the CDR3 gives the full variable domain: DTGVSQNPRHKITKRGQNVTFRCDPISEHNRLYWYRQTLGQGPEFLTYFQNEAQLEKSRLLSDRFSAERPKGSFSTLEIQRTEQGDSAMYLCASSLDGLAGGETQYFGPGTRLLVL.